The 18 T cell receptor beta chains below were found in one sample sequenced in a study of CD8 T cells in ankylosing spondylitis. TCRdb recomputed calls from the 5' RACE reads with MiXCR, one row per CDR3 protein. The table includes 350,000 to 450,000 distinct CDR3 sequences, roughly 20% detected once. Sequencing was performed on blood, either unsorted or a sorted T cell fraction (not recorded which). The receptors come from a male donor with ankylosing spondylitis or in good health (not recorded which).

The chain couples TRBV4-1 to TRBJ1-2; D possibly corresponds to TRBD1 (5 bases). Trimming stripped 4 bases from V and 6 bases from J, with 15 bases between. The CDR3 is made up of 14 amino acids. Germline V lookup: CDR1 MGHRA, CDR2 YSYEKL. CDR3 sequence (DNA): TGCGCCAGCAGCCTTAAGCGGGGGGTGGATGGCTACACCTTC. Translated, it gives CASSLKRGVDGYTF.

The rearrangement uses TRBV7-2 and TRBJ2-5; possibly TRBD2 for D (7 bases). This CDR3 is 15 amino acids long. Germline V gives CDR1 SGHTA, CDR2 FQGNSA. Trimming cost V 7 bases and J 5 bases, with 20 bases left between them. CDR3 in amino acids: CASTNGGGGWETQYF. In DNA, the CDR3 is TGTGCCAGCACCAATGGAGGGGGGGGCTGGGAGACCCAGTACTTC. The entire variable domain, with the rest obtained from reference TRBV7-2 and TRBJ2-5, is as follows: GAGVSQSPSNKVTEKGKDVELRCDPISGHTALYWYRQSLGQGLEFLIYFQGNSAPDKSGLPSDRFSAERTGGSVSTLTIQRTQQEDSAVYLCASTNGGGGWETQYFGPGTRLLVL.

The CDR3: CASSLGQGGSPLHF. DNA of the CDR3: TGTGCCAGCAGTTTGGGACAGGGAGGTTCACCCCTCCACTTT. The chain employs TRBV12-3 or TRBV12-4 and TRBJ1-6; TRBD1 aligns across 9 bases. Germline trimming cut 3 bases from V and 9 bases from J; bases unmatched to any gene: 3. The CDR3 totals 14 residues.

The chain has TRBV11-2 and TRBJ2-1; TRBD2 agrees at 7 bases. Germline loops: CDR1 SGHAT, CDR2 FQNNGV. This CDR3 spans 15 amino acids. V lost 5 bases and J lost 5; bases outside the gene matches: 9. This CDR3 is CASSPLAVVNNEQFF. CDR3 sequence (DNA): TGTGCCAGCAGCCCTCTAGCGGTCGTTAACAATGAGCAGTTCTTC.

This clonotype was recorded at least ten times. CDR3 loop: CASSLWRGNEQFF. The CDR3 DNA is TGCGCCAGCAGCCTATGGAGGGGTAATGAGCAGTTCTTC. V is TRBV5-1 and J is TRBJ2-1; D perhaps matches TRBD2 (6 bases). CDR1 and CDR2 (germline): SGHRS, YFSETQ. The ends were cut back, 4 bases at V and 7 bases at J, with 12 bases in the middle. The CDR3 is 13 amino acids.

The genes are TRBV12-3 or TRBV12-4 and TRBJ2-2; 12 bases agree with TRBD2. The CDR3 extends over 16 amino acids. The J segment lost 8 bases and the V segment lost 5 bases, leaving 9 bases of the junction unmatched. CDR3 protein: CASSTASGGAPGELFF. The CDR3 DNA reads as TGTGCCAGCAGTACCGCTAGCGGGGGGGCGCCTGGGGAGCTGTTTTTT.

This clonotype has more than one count but fewer than ten. This chain uses TRBV29-1 with TRBJ2-7, with D tentatively TRBD1 or TRBD2 (5 bases each). Looked up from germline, CDR1 is SQVTM and CDR2 is ANQGSEA. The V gene lost 6 bases and the J gene lost 3 bases, with 18 bases spanning the gap. This CDR3 has 14 residues. CDR3 nucleotide sequence: TGCAGCGTGGCACCGGGACGCTCAAACTACGAGCAGTACTTC. As protein: CSVAPGRSNYEQYF.

The gene calls are TRBV9 and TRBJ1-5; D gene ambiguous. Trimming stripped 8 bases from V and 4 bases from J, with 10 bases between. Per germline, CDR1 SGDLS and CDR2 YYNGEE. This CDR3 comprises 12 residues. This CDR3 is CASKVINQPQHF. CDR3 in DNA: TGTGCCAGTAAGGTTATTAATCAGCCCCAGCATTTT.

This sequence joins TRBV15 and TRBJ2-1; 8 nucleotides match TRBD1. Trimming took 0 bases from V and 6 from J; bases not matched to a gene: 7. The CDR3 covers 16 residues. Germline V lookup: CDR1 LNHNV, CDR2 YYDKDF (reference sequence). The CDR3 sequence: CATSRDKQGAGNEQFF. DNA for the CDR3: TGTGCCACCAGCAGAGATAAGCAGGGGGCAGGCAATGAGCAGTTCTTC.

This clonotype has just a few counts. J is TRBJ2-3 and V is TRBV9, with TRBD2 matching 7 bases. The trim removed 0 bases at V and 2 bases at J, leaving 3 bases unmatched. CDR1 is SGDLS and CDR2 is YYNGEE in the germline V gene. CDR3 length: 15 residues. The CDR3 loop is CASSVGAGHTDTQYF. The CDR3 nucleotides read TGTGCCAGCAGCGTAGGAGCGGGGCACACAGATACGCAGTATTTT.

This clonotype has only a few counts. The chain uses TRBV20-1 and TRBJ2-7; D is perhaps TRBD1 or TRBD2 (5 bases each). Trimming cost V 0 bases and J 7 bases, with 16 bases left between them. The CDR3 loop spans 14 amino acids. Looked up from germline, CDR1 is DFQATT and CDR2 is SNEGSKA (reference sequence). The CDR3 coding sequence is TGCAGTGCTAGAGATGGTCGGGGCGCGAGGGAGCAGTACTTC. Translating it yields CSARDGRGAREQYF.

The chain combines TRBV11-1 with TRBJ2-7, with D uncertain. V was clipped by 8 bases and J by 2 bases, with 16 bases between them. This CDR3 spans 14 amino acids. Germline V gives CDR1 SGHAT, CDR2 FQDESV (reference sequence). In DNA form, the CDR3 reads TGTGCCAGCGCGATTGACGACCGACCCTACGAGCAGTACTTC. The encoded protein is CASAIDDRPYEQYF.

This clonotype turned up a few times. V gene TRBV20-1 combines with J gene TRBJ2-5; 8 bases map to TRBD1. Unmatched junction bases numbered 3, after V lost 1 base and J lost 2 bases. Germline V gene sequence: CDR1 DFQATT, CDR2 SNEGSKA (reference sequence). The CDR3 totals 14 residues. The CDR3 DNA reads as TGCAGTGCTAGAGGGACAGGGTGGCAAGAGACCCAGTACTTC. Translating gives CSARGTGWQETQYF.

In this sample, this clonotype turned up a few times. In nucleotides, the CDR3 is TGTGCCAGCAGCGCAAGTTCGCCCAACTATGGCTACACCTTC. Translating it yields CASSASSPNYGYTF. V and J are TRBV9 and TRBJ1-2; D unresolved. Trimming took 3 bases from V and 2 from J, leaving 11 bases between them. Germline assignment: CDR1 SGDLS and CDR2 YYNGEE. CDR3 length equals 14 residues. Together with reference TRBV9 and TRBJ1-2, the CDR3 gives the full variable domain: DSGVTQTPKHLITATGQRVTLRCSPRSGDLSVYWYQQSLDQGLQFLIQYYNGEERAKGNILERFSAQQFPDLHSELNLSSLELGDSALYFCASSASSPNYGYTFGSGTRLTVV.

This clonotype was recorded a few times. The J gene is TRBJ2-2, the V gene TRBV12-3 or TRBV12-4; 8 bases agree with TRBD2. The CDR3 spans 16 residues. The V gene end was trimmed by 5 bases and the J gene end by 1 base; junction bases not matched to a gene: 6. This CDR3 reads CASSPLSGGNTGELFF. The CDR3 DNA sequence: TGTGCCAGCAGTCCCTTGAGCGGGGGGAACACCGGGGAGCTGTTTTTT.

The gene calls are TRBV14 and TRBJ1-4; D remains ambiguous. Deletions cut 4 bases from V and 0 bases from J, with 12 bases between. The CDR3 has 16 amino acids. The germline gives CDR1 SGHDN, CDR2 FVKESK. The CDR3 DNA is TGTGCCAGCAGCCCCACAGACGGGACAACTAATGAAAAACTGTTTTTT. Protein: CASSPTDGTTNEKLFF.

The rearrangement links TRBV29-1 to TRBJ1-1; possible D gene TRBD1, 6 bases. Germline CDR1 and CDR2: SQVTM and ANQGSEA. V lost 3 bases to trimming and J lost 1 base, with 9 bases between them. This CDR3 spans 13 amino acids. The CDR3 DNA sequence: TGCAGCGTTGAGCCGACAGGGAACACTGAAGCTTTCTTT. It codes for CSVEPTGNTEAFF.

The V gene is TRBV7-8, the J gene TRBJ2-4; no firm D call. The CDR3 is 11 amino acids. With 4 bases removed from V and 11 bases from J, the gap between germline ends came to 9 bases. Germline CDR1 SGHVS, CDR2 FQNEAQ. The CDR3 spells CASSSSAFQYF. The DNA of the CDR3 is TGTGCCAGCAGCTCATCGGCATTTCAGTACTTC. Full variable domain (outside the CDR3, taken from reference TRBV7-8 and TRBJ2-4): GAGVSQSPRYKVAKRGQDVALRCDPISGHVSLFWYQQALGQGPEFLTYFQNEAQLDKSGLPSDRFFAERPEGSVSTLKIQRTQQEDSAVYLCASSSSAFQYFGAGTRLSVL.